The entry below describes one T cell receptor (beta chain). The ends lost 6 bases at V and 6 bases at J; junction bases unmatched: 16. CDR3 length: 16 amino acids. Germline CDR1 is MNHNY and CDR2 is SVGAGI (reference sequence). Recruited during active infection, patients (from Seattle) were subsequently followed longitudinally. The repertoire was sequenced with immunoSEQ multiplex PCR; TCRdb's copy has only in-frame clones and lacks some. Of approximately 300,000 clones in the sample, roughly 90% are singletons; the top ten hold about 7%. These data come from a study of blood T cell repertoires in COVID-19. Whole-study context: Sources were T cells, B-cell-depleted T cells, or PBMCs; the material itself was cDNA or gDNA.

This TCR was recovered from a woman aged 25 to 39 with COVID-19, enrolled during active disease. The chain has TRBV6-6 and TRBJ1-1; TRBD1 aligns across 7 bases. Sequencing input: peripheral blood. The CDR3 reads CASSGRDRDSKPEAFF. The CDR3 nucleotides are TGTGCCAGCAGCGGGAGAGACCGGGACAGTAAACCTGAAGCTTTCTTT.